This T cell receptor beta chain was identified during a study of cytomegalovirus exposure and HLA in healthy donors. About the research overall: Approximately 85 million unique TCRs from HLA-typed donors were held in an early data release. The study, taken as a whole, reports: Reports indicate that TCR beta sequences accurately predicted the HLA-A and HLA-B alleles of most subjects. Later examination showed HLA-associated TCR beta chains had greater clonal expansion than equally common others. In a later analysis, HLA-C alleles had the fewest associated TCRs, DRB1 alleles the most.

PCR used 60 Vbeta primers and 13 Jbeta primers. Data came from immunoSEQ multiplex PCR; TCRdb stores just in-frame clones and leaves some out. The sample has approximately 130,000 clones, roughly 88% seen once. This clone was seen only once. Its antigen is currently unknown. This CDR3 is built from 13 residues. V lost 5 bases, J lost 7 bases, and 8 bases stayed unmatched. Per germline, CDR1 LGHNA and CDR2 YNFKEQ. The origin of this receptor is a boy aged 5-17 years in good health and CMV-seronegative. Sequenced material: PBMCs. This sequence joins TRBV4-2 and TRBJ2-7; 7 bases fit TRBD1. The DNA of the CDR3 is TGTGCCAGCAGCACACTGGGACAGACAGAGCAGTACTTC. Encoded protein: CASSTLGQTEQYF.